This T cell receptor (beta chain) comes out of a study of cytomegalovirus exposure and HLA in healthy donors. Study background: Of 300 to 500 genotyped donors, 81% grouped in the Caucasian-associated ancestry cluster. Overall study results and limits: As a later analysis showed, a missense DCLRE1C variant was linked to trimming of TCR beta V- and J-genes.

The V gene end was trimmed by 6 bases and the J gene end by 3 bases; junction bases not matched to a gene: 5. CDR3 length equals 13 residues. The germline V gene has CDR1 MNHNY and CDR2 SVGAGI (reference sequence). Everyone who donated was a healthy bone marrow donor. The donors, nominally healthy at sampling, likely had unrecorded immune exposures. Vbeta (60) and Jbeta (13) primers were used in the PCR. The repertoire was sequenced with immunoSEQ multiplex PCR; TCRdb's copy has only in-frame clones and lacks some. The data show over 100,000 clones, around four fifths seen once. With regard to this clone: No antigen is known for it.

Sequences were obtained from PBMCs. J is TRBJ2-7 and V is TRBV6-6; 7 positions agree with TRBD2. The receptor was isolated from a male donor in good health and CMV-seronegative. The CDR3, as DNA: TGTGCCAGCAGGGAGACTAGCAACTACGAGCAGTACTTC. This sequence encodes CASRETSNYEQYF.